Sequencing of this T cell receptor (beta chain) was carried out in a study of blood T cell repertoires in COVID-19. On the study more broadly: Donors in the United States, Italy and Spain gave samples during acute or convalescent COVID-19. PBMCs, B-cell-depleted T cells, or T cells were the source of the cDNA or gDNA that made up the material.

Source study methods: For nucleated cells, counts were estimated from reference gene primer amplification. The repertoire was sequenced with immunoSEQ multiplex PCR; TCRdb's copy has only in-frame clones and lacks some. V, J and clone size were drawn from that table, and D and trimming were deduced from the DNA. This repertoire shows about 210,000 clones, 92% found once; its top ten account for 1% to 1.5%. In regard to this clone: A junction boundary mismatches the germline segment, possibly from a read error.

Germline V gene lookup returns CDR1 SSHAT and CDR2 FNYEAQ (reference sequence). This CDR3 spans 14 amino acids. The rearrangement uses TRBV7-7 and TRBJ1-5; no definite D call. The clonotype was recovered from a man aged 30 to 45 with acute or convalescent COVID-19. The sequenced sample consisted of peripheral blood. DNA for the CDR3: TGTGCTAGCAGCCCGGCGACCGGGAATCAGCCCCAGCATTTT. This codes for CASSPATGNQPQHF.